This T cell receptor (beta chain) was recorded in a study of cytomegalovirus exposure and HLA in healthy donors. 13 Jbeta primers and 60 Vbeta primers were used for the PCR. The protocol was immunoSEQ multiplex PCR, while the TCRdb copy is restricted to in-frame clones and leaves out a portion. In the table there are about 160,000 clones, more than 70% of which are singletons. Comments on this clone: The target antigen is unknown.

Notes on the study in general: It was confirmed in vitro that a few of the CMV-associated chains were specific for CMV antigens.

Trimming removed 3 bases from V and 1 base from J; junction bases left unmatched: 9. The germline V gene encodes CDR1 LGHNA and CDR2 YSLEER. This CDR3 has 16 residues. The rearrangement links TRBV4-3 to TRBJ2-7; 7 bases are a match to TRBD1. Sample: PBMCs. This TCR came from a man between 60 and 70 years old in good health and CMV-seronegative. CDR3 coding DNA: TGCGCCAGCAGCCATAGCGCCACAGGGGAATCCTACGAGCAGTACTTC. It encodes CASSHSATGESYEQYF.